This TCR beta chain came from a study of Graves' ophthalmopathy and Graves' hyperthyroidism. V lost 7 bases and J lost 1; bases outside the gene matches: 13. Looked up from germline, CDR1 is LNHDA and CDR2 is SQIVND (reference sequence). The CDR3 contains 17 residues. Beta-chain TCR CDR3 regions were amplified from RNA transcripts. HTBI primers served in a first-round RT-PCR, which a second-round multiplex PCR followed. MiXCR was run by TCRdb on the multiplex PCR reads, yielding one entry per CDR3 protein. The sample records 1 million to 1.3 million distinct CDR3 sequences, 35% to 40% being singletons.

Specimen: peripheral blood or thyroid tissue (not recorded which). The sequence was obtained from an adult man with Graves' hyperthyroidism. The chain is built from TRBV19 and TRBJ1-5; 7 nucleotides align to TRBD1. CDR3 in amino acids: CASTTGGGQVSNQPQHF. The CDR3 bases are TGTGCCAGTACCACAGGAGGGGGCCAGGTAAGCAATCAGCCCCAGCATTTT.